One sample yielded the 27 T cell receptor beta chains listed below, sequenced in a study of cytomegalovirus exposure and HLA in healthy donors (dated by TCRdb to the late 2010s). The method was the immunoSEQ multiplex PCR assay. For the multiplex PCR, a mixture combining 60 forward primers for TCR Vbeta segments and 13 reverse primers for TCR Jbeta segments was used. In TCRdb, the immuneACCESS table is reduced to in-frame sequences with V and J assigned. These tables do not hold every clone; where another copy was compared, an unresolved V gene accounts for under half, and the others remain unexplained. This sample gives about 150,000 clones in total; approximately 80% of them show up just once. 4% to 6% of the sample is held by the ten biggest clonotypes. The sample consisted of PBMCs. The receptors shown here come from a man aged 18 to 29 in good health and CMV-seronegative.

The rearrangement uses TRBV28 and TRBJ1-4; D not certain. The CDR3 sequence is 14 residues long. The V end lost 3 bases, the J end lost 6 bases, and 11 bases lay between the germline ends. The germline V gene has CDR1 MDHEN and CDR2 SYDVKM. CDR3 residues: CASSFESGYEKLFF. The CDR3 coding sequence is TGTGCCAGCAGTTTTGAGTCGGGATATGAAAAACTGTTTTTT.

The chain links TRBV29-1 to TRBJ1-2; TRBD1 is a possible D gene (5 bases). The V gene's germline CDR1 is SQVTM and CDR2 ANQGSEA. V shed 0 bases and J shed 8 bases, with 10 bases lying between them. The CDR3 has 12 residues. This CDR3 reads CSVEDAAGGYTF. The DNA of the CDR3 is TGCAGCGTTGAAGACGCCGCAGGGGGCTACACCTTC.

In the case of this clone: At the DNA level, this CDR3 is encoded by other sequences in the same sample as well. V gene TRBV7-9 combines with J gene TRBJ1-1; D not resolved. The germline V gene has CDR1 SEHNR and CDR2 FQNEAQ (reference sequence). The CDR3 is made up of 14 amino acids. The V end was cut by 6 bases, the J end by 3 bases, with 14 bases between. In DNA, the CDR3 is TGTGCCAGCAGTTTACGGAGGTGGGACACTGAAGCTTTCTTT. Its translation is CASSLRRWDTEAFF.

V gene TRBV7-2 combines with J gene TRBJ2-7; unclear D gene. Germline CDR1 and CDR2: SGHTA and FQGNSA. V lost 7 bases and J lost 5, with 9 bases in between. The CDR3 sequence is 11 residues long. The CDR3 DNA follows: TGTGCCAGCACCGGAGCCCACGAGCAGTACTTC. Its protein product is CASTGAHEQYF.

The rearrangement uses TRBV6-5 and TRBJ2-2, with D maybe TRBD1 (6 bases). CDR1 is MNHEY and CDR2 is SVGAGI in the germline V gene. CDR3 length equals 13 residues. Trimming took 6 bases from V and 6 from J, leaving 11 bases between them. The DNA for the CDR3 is TGTGCCAGCAGGGAACAGGGTCCCGGGGAGCTGTTTTTT. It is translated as CASREQGPGELFF.

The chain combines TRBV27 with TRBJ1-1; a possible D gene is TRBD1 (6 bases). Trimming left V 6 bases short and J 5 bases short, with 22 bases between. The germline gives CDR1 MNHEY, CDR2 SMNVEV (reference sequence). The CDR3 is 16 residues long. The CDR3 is CASSHLKVGQGTEAFF. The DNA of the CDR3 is TGTGCCAGCAGCCACCTGAAGGTGGGGCAGGGGACTGAAGCTTTCTTT.

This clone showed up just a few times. CDR3 sequence: CASSSRDSSYEQYF. CDR3 nucleotides: TGTGCCAGCAGCTCCCGGGACAGCTCCTACGAGCAGTACTTC. The J gene is TRBJ2-7, the V gene TRBV7-9; 7 positions match TRBD1. The CDR3 spans 14 residues. The germline gives CDR1 SEHNR, CDR2 FQNEAQ (reference sequence). V lost 4 bases to trimming and J lost 0 bases; unmatched junction nucleotides: 3.

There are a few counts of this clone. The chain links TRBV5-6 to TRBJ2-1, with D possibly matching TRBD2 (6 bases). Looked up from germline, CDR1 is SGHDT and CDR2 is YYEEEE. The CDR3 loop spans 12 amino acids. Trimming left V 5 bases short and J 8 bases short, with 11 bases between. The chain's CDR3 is CASRFSGDEQFF. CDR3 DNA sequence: TGTGCCAGCAGATTTAGCGGTGATGAGCAGTTCTTC.

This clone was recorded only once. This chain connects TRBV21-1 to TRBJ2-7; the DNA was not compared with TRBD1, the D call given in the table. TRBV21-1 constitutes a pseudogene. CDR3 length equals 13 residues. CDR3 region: CASRAGRAPEQYF. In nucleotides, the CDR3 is TGTGCCAGCAGGGCTGGCAGGGCGCCCGAGCAGTACTTC.

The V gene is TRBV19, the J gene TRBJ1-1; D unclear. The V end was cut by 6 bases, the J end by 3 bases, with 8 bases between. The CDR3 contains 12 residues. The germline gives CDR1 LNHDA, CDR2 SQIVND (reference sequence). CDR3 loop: CASREGYTEAFF. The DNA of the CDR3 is TGTGCCAGTAGGGAGGGTTACACTGAAGCTTTCTTT.

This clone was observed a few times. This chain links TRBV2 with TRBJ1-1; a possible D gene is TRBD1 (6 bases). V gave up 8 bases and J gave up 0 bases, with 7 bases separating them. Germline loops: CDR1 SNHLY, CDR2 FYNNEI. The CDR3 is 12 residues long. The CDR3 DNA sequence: TGTGCCAGCCAGGGGATGAACACTGAAGCTTTCTTT. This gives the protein CASQGMNTEAFF. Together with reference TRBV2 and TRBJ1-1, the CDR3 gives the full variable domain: EPEVTQTPSHQVTQMGQEVILRCVPISNHLYFYWYRQILGQKVEFLVSFYNNEISEKSEIFDDQFSVERPDGSNFTLKIRSTKLEDSAMYFCASQGMNTEAFFGQGTRLTVV.

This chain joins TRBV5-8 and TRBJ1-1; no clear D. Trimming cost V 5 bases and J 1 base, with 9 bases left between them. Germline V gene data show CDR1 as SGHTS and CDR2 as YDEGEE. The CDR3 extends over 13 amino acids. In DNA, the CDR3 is TGTGCCAGCAGTGTAGCGGGGAACACTGAAGCTTTCTTT. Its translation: CASSVAGNTEAFF. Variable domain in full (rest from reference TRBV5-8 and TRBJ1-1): EAGVTQSPTHLIKTRGQQATLRCSPISGHTSVYWYQQALGLGLQFLLWYDEGEERNRGNFPPRFSGRQFPNYSSELNVNALELEDSALYLCASSVAGNTEAFFGQGTRLTVV.

The CDR3 protein is CASSQTSGNTGELFF. CDR3 bases: TGTGCCAGCAGCCAGACTAGCGGCAACACCGGGGAGCTGTTTTTT. The chain links TRBV7-6 to TRBJ2-2; 9 bases are a match to TRBD2. This CDR3 is built from 15 residues. CDR1 is SGHVS and CDR2 is FNYEAQ in the germline V gene. With V trimmed by 5 bases and J by 2 bases, 3 bases remained unmatched. Filled out from reference TRBV7-6 and TRBJ2-2, the complete variable domain reads GAGVSQSPRYKVTKRGQDVALRCDPISGHVSLYWYRQALGQGPEFLTYFNYEAQQDKSGLPNDRFSAERPEGSISTLTIQRTEQRDSAMYRCASSQTSGNTGELFFGEGSRLTVL.

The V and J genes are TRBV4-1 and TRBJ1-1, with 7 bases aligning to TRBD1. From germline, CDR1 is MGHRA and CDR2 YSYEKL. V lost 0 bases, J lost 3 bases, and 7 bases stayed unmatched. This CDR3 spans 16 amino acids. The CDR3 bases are TGCGCCAGCAGCCAAGATTGGTACCAGGGGGACACTGAAGCTTTCTTT. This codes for CASSQDWYQGDTEAFF.

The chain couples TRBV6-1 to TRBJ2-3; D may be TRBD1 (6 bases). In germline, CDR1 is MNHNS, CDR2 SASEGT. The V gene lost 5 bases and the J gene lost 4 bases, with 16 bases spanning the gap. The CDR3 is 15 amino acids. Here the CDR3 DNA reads TGTGCCAGCAGTACCCTGGGGGCAGGGGCAGATACGCAGTATTTT. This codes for CASSTLGAGADTQYF.

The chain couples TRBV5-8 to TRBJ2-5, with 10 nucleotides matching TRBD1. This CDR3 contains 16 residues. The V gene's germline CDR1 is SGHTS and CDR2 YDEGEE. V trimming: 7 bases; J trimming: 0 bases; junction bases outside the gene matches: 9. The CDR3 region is CASPGDRGWYQETQYF. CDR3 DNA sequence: TGTGCCAGCCCTGGGGACAGGGGATGGTACCAAGAGACCCAGTACTTC.

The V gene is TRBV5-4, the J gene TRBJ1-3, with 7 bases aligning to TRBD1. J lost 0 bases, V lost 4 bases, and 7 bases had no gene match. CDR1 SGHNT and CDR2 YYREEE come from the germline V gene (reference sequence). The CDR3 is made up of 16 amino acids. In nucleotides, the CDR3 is TGTGCCAGCAGCCAGCTTACAGGGGACTCTGGAAACACCATATATTTT. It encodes CASSQLTGDSGNTIYF.

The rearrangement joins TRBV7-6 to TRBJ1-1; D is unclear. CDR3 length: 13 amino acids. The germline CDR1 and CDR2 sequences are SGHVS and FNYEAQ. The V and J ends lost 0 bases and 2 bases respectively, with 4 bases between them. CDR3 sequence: CASSLAYNTEAFF. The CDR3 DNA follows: TGTGCCAGCAGCTTAGCTTATAACACTGAAGCTTTCTTT.

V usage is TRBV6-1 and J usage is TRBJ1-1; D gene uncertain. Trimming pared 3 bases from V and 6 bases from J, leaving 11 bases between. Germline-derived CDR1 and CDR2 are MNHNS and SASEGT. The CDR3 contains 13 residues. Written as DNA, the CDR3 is TGTGCCAGCAGTGACCCCTCCCCTCCTGAAGCTTTCTTT. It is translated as CASSDPSPPEAFF.

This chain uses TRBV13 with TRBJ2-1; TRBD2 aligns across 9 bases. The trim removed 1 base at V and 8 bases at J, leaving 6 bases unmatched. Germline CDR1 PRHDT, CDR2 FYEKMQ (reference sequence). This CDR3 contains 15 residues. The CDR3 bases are TGTGCCAGCAGCTTAGAGGCTAGCGGGATGGATGAGCAGTTCTTC. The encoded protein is CASSLEASGMDEQFF.

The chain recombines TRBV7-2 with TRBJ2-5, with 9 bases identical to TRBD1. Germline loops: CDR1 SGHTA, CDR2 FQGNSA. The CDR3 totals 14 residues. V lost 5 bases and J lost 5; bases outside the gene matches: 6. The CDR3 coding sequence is TGTGCCAGCAGCCGGACAGGGGTTCGCGAGACCCAGTACTTC. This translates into CASSRTGVRETQYF. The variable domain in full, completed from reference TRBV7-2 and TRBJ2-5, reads GAGVSQSPSNKVTEKGKDVELRCDPISGHTALYWYRQSLGQGLEFLIYFQGNSAPDKSGLPSDRFSAERTGGSVSTLTIQRTQQEDSAVYLCASSRTGVRETQYFGPGTRLLVL.

CDR3 amino acids: CASSHGQGDTEAFF. The CDR3 nucleotides are TGCGCCAGCAGTCACGGACAGGGAGACACTGAAGCTTTCTTT. The rearrangement joins TRBV23-1 to TRBJ1-1, with TRBD1 matching over 8 bases. TRBV23-1 is treated as an ORF (open reading frame) with a function not yet certain. The CDR3 covers 14 residues. V gave up 3 bases and J gave up 3 bases; unmatched junction bases: 3.

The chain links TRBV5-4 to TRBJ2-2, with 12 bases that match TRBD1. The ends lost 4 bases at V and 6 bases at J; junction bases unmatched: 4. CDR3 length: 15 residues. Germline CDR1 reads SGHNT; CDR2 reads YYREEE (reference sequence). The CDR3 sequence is CASSRGQGAPGELFF. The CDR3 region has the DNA TGTGCCAGCAGCCGGGGACAGGGGGCCCCCGGGGAGCTGTTTTTT.

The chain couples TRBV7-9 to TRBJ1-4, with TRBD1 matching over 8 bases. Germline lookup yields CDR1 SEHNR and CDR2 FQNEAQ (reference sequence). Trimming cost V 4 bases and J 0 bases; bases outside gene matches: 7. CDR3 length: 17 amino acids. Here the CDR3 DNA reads TGTGCCAGCAGCTCAGGGGGCACAGGGGCAACTAATGAAAAACTGTTTTTT. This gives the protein CASSSGGTGATNEKLFF.

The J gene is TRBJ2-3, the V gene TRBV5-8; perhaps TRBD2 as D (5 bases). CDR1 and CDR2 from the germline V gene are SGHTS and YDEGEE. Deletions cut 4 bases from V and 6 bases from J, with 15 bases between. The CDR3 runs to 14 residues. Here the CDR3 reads CASSPSGFRDTQYF. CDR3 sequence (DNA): TGTGCCAGCAGCCCGAGCGGTTTCAGGGATACGCAGTATTTT.

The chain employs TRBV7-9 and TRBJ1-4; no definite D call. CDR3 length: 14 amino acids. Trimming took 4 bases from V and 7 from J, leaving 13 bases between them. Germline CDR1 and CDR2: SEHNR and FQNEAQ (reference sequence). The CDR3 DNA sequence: TGTGCCAGCAGCTCCGATCGGGGATTTGAAAAACTGTTTTTT. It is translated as CASSSDRGFEKLFF.

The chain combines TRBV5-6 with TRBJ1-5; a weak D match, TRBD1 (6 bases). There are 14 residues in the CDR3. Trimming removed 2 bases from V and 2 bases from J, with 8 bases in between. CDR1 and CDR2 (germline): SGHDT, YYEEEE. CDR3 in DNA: TGTGCCAGCAGCTTATACAGGGGCAATCAGCCCCAGCATTTT. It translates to CASSLYRGNQPQHF.